This T cell receptor (beta chain) was sequenced for a study of OX40 agonist ivuxolimab in advanced cancers. Study overall: The study reported partial responses in three patients: one hepatocellular carcinoma, two cutaneous melanoma.

This clone was detected only a few times. What it binds is not known. This table comes from immunoSEQ multiplex PCR, and its TCRdb copy is limited to in-frame clones, with some not included. The repertoire holds some 19,000 clones, with 85% to 90% as singletons. Study-wide findings and caveats: The study observed clonal expansion of CD4+ and CD8+ blood T cells by week 6 at 0.1 to 3.0 mg/kg. Normalized T-cell clonal expansion was also low in a subset of nonresponders. Expanded clones tended on average to be more numerous among CD8+ T cells than CD4+.

This TCR was sampled from an adult with an advanced solid tumor such as melanoma, head and neck, liver or kidney cancer. The material sequenced was CD4+ or CD8+ T cells sorted from blood, taken in a trial of the OX40 agonist ivuxolimab.

The CDR3 coding sequence is TGTGCCAGCAGCTTTACCTACGAGCAGTACTTC. Translating it yields CASSFTYEQYF. The V gene is TRBV5-6, the J gene TRBJ2-7; D unresolved. CDR3 length: 11 amino acids. Germline V gives CDR1 SGHDT, CDR2 YYEEEE. Deletions cut 2 bases from V and 2 bases from J, with 2 bases between.